These 32 T cell receptor beta chains originate from one sample sequenced in a study of shared clonotypes between healthy human individuals. Sequenced by immunoSEQ multiplex PCR; TCRdb stores in-frame clones only, minus some. The sample carries over 850,000 clones, about 84% recorded once. Sample: memory CD4+ T cells from PBMCs. Subset described: CD45RA-negative fraction. The receptors were sampled from a man between 18 and 29 years old in good health. Some clones in this sample may be carry-over from other donors' samples.

The rearrangement links TRBV6-4 to TRBJ2-1; 7 bases agree with TRBD1. This CDR3 has 16 amino acids. V was pared by 0 bases and J by 8 bases, with 10 bases of the junction left unmatched. Germline lookup yields CDR1 MRHNA and CDR2 SNTAGT. The CDR3 DNA sequence: TGTGCCAGCAGTGACTCAGGGGGCGTCATCGTAGATGAGCAGTTCTTC. Encoded protein: CASSDSGGVIVDEQFF.

V and J are TRBV28 and TRBJ1-5, with D possibly matching TRBD1 (5 bases). This CDR3 comprises 15 residues. Germline V gene data show CDR1 as MDHEN and CDR2 as SYDVKM. V lost 6 bases and J 4 bases, leaving 16 bases between the germline ends. Written as DNA, the CDR3 is TGTGCCAGCAGCCCTAATGCAGGGAGAAATCAGCCCCAGCATTTT. Its translation: CASSPNAGRNQPQHF.

CDR3 DNA sequence: TGTGCCAGCAGCGCGACAGGGGTCCCTTATAGCAATCAGCCCCAGCATTTT. Protein product: CASSATGVPYSNQPQHF. The chain is built from TRBV27 and TRBJ1-5; 8 bases are shared with TRBD1. CDR1 and CDR2 (germline): MNHEY, SMNVEV (reference sequence). CDR3 length: 17 amino acids. With V trimmed by 6 bases and J by 0 bases, 10 bases remained unmatched.

The chain is built from TRBV6-6 and TRBJ1-1, with no clear D. Per the germline V gene, CDR1 is MNHNY and CDR2 is SVGAGI (reference sequence). This CDR3 spans 14 amino acids. The ends were cut back, 0 bases at V and 9 bases at J, with 14 bases in the middle. CDR3 in DNA: TGTGCCAGCAGTTACTCGACTCGGGCGCCAAAAGCTTTCTTT. Translated: CASSYSTRAPKAFF.

V and J are TRBV5-4 and TRBJ1-3, with no clear D. The CDR3 sequence is 15 residues long. Trimming took 0 bases from V and 2 from J, leaving 9 bases between them. Germline V lookup: CDR1 SGHNT, CDR2 YYREEE (reference sequence). CDR3 sequence: CASSLEREAGNTIYF. The CDR3 bases are TGTGCCAGCAGCTTGGAGAGGGAGGCTGGAAACACCATATATTTT.

The J gene is TRBJ1-2, the V gene TRBV5-1; D is possibly TRBD1 (6 bases). Per germline, CDR1 SGHRS and CDR2 YFSETQ. V dropped 2 bases and J dropped 10 bases, with 12 bases sitting between them. The CDR3 covers 12 residues. This chain's CDR3 is CASSFTGNDYTF. The CDR3 DNA reads TGCGCCAGCAGCTTTACAGGGAATGACTACACCTTC.

This clone appeared a few times. The CDR3 here is CASSYSRQGADYGYTF. The CDR3, as DNA: TGTGCCAGCAGTTACTCACGACAGGGGGCGGACTATGGCTACACCTTC. The chain carries TRBV6-6 and TRBJ1-2, with 10 bases fitting TRBD1. Germline values: CDR1 MNHNY, CDR2 SVGAGI (reference sequence). This CDR3 region has 16 residues. With V trimmed by 0 bases and J by 3 bases, 4 bases remained unmatched.

The chain employs TRBV4-2 and TRBJ2-4, with D unclear. The CDR3 totals 18 residues. Trimming shortened V by 0 bases and J by 0 bases, and 15 bases separated the two germline ends. Germline assignment: CDR1 LGHNA and CDR2 YNFKEQ. CDR3 sequence (DNA): TGTGCCAGCAGCCAAGAAGGTGGAGTAGCCCCAGCCAAAAACATTCAGTACTTC. It is translated as CASSQEGGVAPAKNIQYF.

V and J are TRBV9 and TRBJ1-5, with no clear D. Trimming shortened V by 3 bases and J by 4 bases, and 8 bases separated the two germline ends. This CDR3 is built from 13 residues. Germline loops: CDR1 SGDLS, CDR2 YYNGEE. CDR3 region: CASSGQENQPQHF. CDR3 in DNA: TGTGCCAGCAGCGGCCAGGAGAATCAGCCCCAGCATTTT.

The CDR3 DNA sequence: TGTGCCAGTATTTCTCCCCATGGTGAGCAGTTCTTC. It specifies CASISPHGEQFF. The rearrangement uses TRBV19 and TRBJ2-1; the D is unclear. The CDR3 runs to 12 residues. Germline V gives CDR1 LNHDA, CDR2 SQIVND (reference sequence). With 7 bases removed from V and 9 bases from J, the gap between germline ends came to 13 bases.

V is TRBV28 and J is TRBJ2-7; D is possibly TRBD2 (5 bases). Trimming removed 4 bases at V and 7 bases at J, with 17 bases between. The CDR3 covers 14 residues. CDR1 MDHEN and CDR2 SYDVKM come from the germline V gene. The CDR3 DNA reads TGTGCCAGCAGTTCCCCGAGCCGAGGGCTGGAGCAGTACTTC. It codes for CASSSPSRGLEQYF. The whole variable domain, remainder taken from reference TRBV28 and TRBJ2-7, is DVKVTQSSRYLVKRTGEKVFLECVQDMDHENMFWYRQDPGLGLRLIYFSYDVKMKEKGDIPEGYSVSREKKERFSLILESASTNQTSMYLCASSSPSRGLEQYFGPGTRLTVT.

V gene TRBV7-2 combines with J gene TRBJ1-5; D is ambiguous. The CDR3 has 13 amino acids. CDR1 and CDR2 (germline): SGHTA, FQGNSA. The V end was cut by 5 bases, the J end by 4 bases, with 9 bases between. This CDR3 reads CASSPHRNQPQHF. CDR3 DNA sequence: TGTGCCAGCAGCCCCCACCGGAATCAGCCCCAGCATTTT.

In DNA, the CDR3 is TGTGCCAGCAGTCTGACTAGCAGATACGAGCAGTACTTC. Its translation: CASSLTSRYEQYF. This chain joins TRBV28 and TRBJ2-5, with TRBD2 matching 7 bases. The end of the DNA fits TRBJ2-7 better, so the J call may be wrong. The CDR3 covers 13 residues. Germline CDR1 MDHEN, CDR2 SYDVKM.

This sequence joins TRBV28 and TRBJ2-7; 10 nucleotides align to TRBD1. Germline CDR1 is MDHEN and CDR2 is SYDVKM. CDR3 length: 15 amino acids. V was pared by 6 bases and J by 5 bases, with 10 bases of the junction left unmatched. The CDR3 nucleotides read TGTGCCAGCAGGCAGCCGGGACAGGGGAGGAACGAGCAGTACTTC. Encoded protein: CASRQPGQGRNEQYF.

The chain joins TRBV7-9 to TRBJ1-2; the match to TRBD1 covers 8 bases. Germline trimming cut 3 bases from V and 5 bases from J; bases unmatched to any gene: 11. The CDR3 consists of 16 residues. The germline gives CDR1 SEHNR, CDR2 FQNEAQ (reference sequence). The CDR3 DNA is TGTGCCAGCAGCTTCGTCGGACAGGGATACCGGTATGGCTACACCTTC. Translation: CASSFVGQGYRYGYTF.

The chain couples TRBV4-2 to TRBJ2-2, with TRBD2 identical over 11 bases. Germline loops: CDR1 LGHNA, CDR2 YNFKEQ. This CDR3 is 16 amino acids long. V shed 2 bases and J 7 bases; nucleotides not matched to a gene: 6. The DNA for the CDR3 is TGTGCCAGCAGCCAACCCTTAGCGGGAGGGGGCGGGGAGCTGTTTTTT. Residues: CASSQPLAGGGGELFF.

The gene calls are TRBV7-2 and TRBJ2-1, with 9 positions matching TRBD1. Looked up from germline, CDR1 is SGHTA and CDR2 is FQGNSA. The CDR3 totals 16 residues. The V segment lost 5 bases and the J segment 1 base; nucleotides outside the gene matches: 6. CDR3 sequence (DNA): TGTGCCAGCAGCCGGTCGGGACAGGGTTCCTACAATGAGCAGTTCTTC. Protein: CASSRSGQGSYNEQFF.

The V call is TRBV30, the J call TRBJ2-3, with unresolved D. The ends were cut back, 1 base at V and 8 bases at J, with 13 bases in the middle. This CDR3 region has 13 residues. The V gene's germline CDR1 is GTSNPN and CDR2 SVGIG (reference sequence). CDR3 residues: CAWSATAMGTQYF. In DNA form, the CDR3 reads TGTGCCTGGAGTGCGACGGCCATGGGTACGCAGTATTTT. Drawing the rest from reference TRBV30 and TRBJ2-3, the complete variable domain is SQTIHQWPATLVQPVGSPLSLECTVEGTSNPNLYWYRQAAGRGLQLLFYSVGIGQISSEVPQNLSASRPQDRQFILSSKKLLLSDSGFYLCAWSATAMGTQYFGPGTRLTVL.

This clone was recorded once. The chain joins TRBV6-1 to TRBJ2-1; D is ambiguous. The V gene's germline CDR1 is MNHNS and CDR2 SASEGT. Between the trimmed V and J ends, which lost 4 bases and 5 bases, there was a span of 12 bases. The CDR3 consists of 14 residues. CDR3 loop: CASSVQIPNNEQFF. The CDR3, as DNA: TGTGCCAGCAGTGTTCAGATTCCCAACAATGAGCAGTTCTTC.

The table lists this clone with a few counts. This CDR3 is CASSVRRQAAGYTF. In DNA form, the CDR3 reads TGTGCCAGCAGCGTAAGACGACAGGCGGCTGGCTACACCTTC. The chain is built from TRBV5-5 and TRBJ1-2, with a possible D match to TRBD1 (6 bases). Trimming removed 4 bases from V and 7 bases from J, with 17 bases in between. The germline gives CDR1 SGHKS, CDR2 YYEKEE (reference sequence). This CDR3 comprises 14 residues. Drawing the rest from reference TRBV5-5 and TRBJ1-2, the complete variable domain is DAGVTQSPTHLIKTRGQQVTLRCSPISGHKSVSWYQQVLGQGPQFIFQYYEKEERGRGNFPDRFSARQFPNYSSELNVNALLLGDSALYLCASSVRRQAAGYTFGSGTRLTVV.

The chain combines TRBV9 with TRBJ2-3; D is unclear. Trimming took 1 base from V and 1 from J, leaving 10 bases between them. This CDR3 is 15 amino acids long. Germline V lookup: CDR1 SGDLS, CDR2 YYNGEE. CDR3 nucleotides: TGTGCCAGCAGCGTAACCCGCCAGGGCACAGATACGCAGTATTTT. Its protein is CASSVTRQGTDTQYF.

The chain carries TRBV5-1 and TRBJ2-2; D possibly corresponds to TRBD1 (6 bases). The CDR3 covers 16 residues. CDR1 and CDR2 (germline): SGHRS, YFSETQ. Trimming removed 10 bases at V and 0 bases at J, with 19 bases between. CDR3 in amino acids: CAVGQRSAPNTGELFF. The CDR3 bases are TGCGCCGTTGGACAGAGATCAGCCCCGAACACCGGGGAGCTGTTTTTT.

V and J are TRBV6-5 and TRBJ1-2; D is uncertain. The CDR3 runs to 15 residues. Germline values: CDR1 MNHEY, CDR2 SVGAGI. V lost 2 bases and J 2 bases, leaving 12 bases between the germline ends. The CDR3 nucleotides read TGTGCCAGCAGTTACCGCTTACAGAGGAACTATGGCTACACCTTC. This translates into CASSYRLQRNYGYTF.

This clone was picked up a small number of times. The rearrangement uses TRBV29-1 and TRBJ1-1; 8 positions agree with TRBD1. Germline assignment: CDR1 SQVTM and CDR2 ANQGSEA. V shed 4 bases and J 0 bases; nucleotides not matched to a gene: 4. This CDR3 is 14 amino acids long. CDR3 in DNA: TGCAGCGTTGGGGACAGGAGCCTGAACACTGAAGCTTTCTTT. Residues: CSVGDRSLNTEAFF.

V usage is TRBV27 and J usage is TRBJ2-3; TRBD2 agrees at 11 bases. J lost 5 bases, V lost 3 bases, and 4 bases had no gene match. Germline V gene data show CDR1 as MNHEY and CDR2 as SMNVEV (reference sequence). The CDR3 is 15 amino acids. The CDR3 bases are TGTGCCAGCAGTTTTAGCGGGGGGGGAGGAGATACGCAGTATTTT. Translated, it gives CASSFSGGGGDTQYF.

The chain carries TRBV2 and TRBJ2-3; a weak D match, TRBD2 (6 bases). Germline V CDR1 and CDR2: SNHLY, FYNNEI. The CDR3 has 13 amino acids. The ends were cut back, 10 bases at V and 2 bases at J, with 13 bases in the middle. CDR3 in DNA: TGTGCCACCCAGTGGGGGGTCACAGATACGCAGTATTTT. Encoded protein: CATQWGVTDTQYF.

The V gene is TRBV19, the J gene TRBJ1-2, with D hard to call. Trimming removed 5 bases at V and 5 bases at J, with 9 bases between. The CDR3 totals 12 residues. Germline V lookup: CDR1 LNHDA, CDR2 SQIVND (reference sequence). This CDR3 is CASSFGEYGYTF. The CDR3 region has the DNA TGTGCCAGTAGTTTCGGAGAGTATGGCTACACCTTC.

The rearrangement links TRBV29-1 to TRBJ2-7; 9 nucleotides align to TRBD1. V was pared by 5 bases and J by 4 bases, with 9 bases of the junction left unmatched. The CDR3 spans 14 residues. Germline CDR1 reads SQVTM; CDR2 reads ANQGSEA. Here the CDR3 reads CSVRRGTGNYEQYF. The CDR3 DNA sequence: TGCAGCGTTAGAAGAGGGACAGGGAATTACGAGCAGTACTTC.

In its sample, this clone was seen a few times. CDR3 nucleotides: TGTGCCAGCCTACCTCGGGACAGAAACACCGGGGAGCTGTTTTTT. This translates into CASLPRDRNTGELFF. The J gene is TRBJ2-2, the V gene TRBV27; 7 bases are shared with TRBD1. The V gene's germline CDR1 is MNHEY and CDR2 SMNVEV (reference sequence). There are 15 residues in the CDR3. V gave up 8 bases and J gave up 2 bases; unmatched junction bases: 8.

This clone was found once. This sequence joins TRBV5-8 and TRBJ1-5; no reliable D call. Trimming removed 2 bases from V and 4 bases from J, with 10 bases in between. Germline-derived CDR1 and CDR2 are SGHTS and YDEGEE. CDR3 length equals 14 residues. The CDR3 nucleotides are TGTGCCAGCAGCTTCGGCCATCCTAATCAGCCCCAGCATTTT. Translating gives CASSFGHPNQPQHF.

V usage is TRBV5-4 and J usage is TRBJ2-3, with TRBD1 identical over 10 bases. Germline trimming cut 6 bases from V and 1 base from J; bases unmatched to any gene: 5. CDR3 length equals 15 residues. Germline-derived CDR1 and CDR2 are SGHNT and YYREEE (reference sequence). CDR3: CASTDRGRGTDTQYF. CDR3 bases: TGTGCCAGCACCGACAGGGGGCGCGGCACAGATACGCAGTATTTT.

Of note for this clone: Different DNA sequences within this sample yield the same CDR3. V gene TRBV18 combines with J gene TRBJ1-1; D remains ambiguous. V lost 2 bases to trimming and J lost 4 bases, with 8 bases between them. CDR3 length: 13 amino acids. In germline, CDR1 is KGHSH, CDR2 LQKENI. This CDR3 reads CASSPSGGTEAFF. The CDR3, as DNA: TGTGCCAGCTCACCAAGCGGAGGCACTGAAGCTTTCTTT.